The source of this TCR beta chain is a study of human T cells and chemical hapten exposure. The overall study: Small discrepancies in pooled library volume mainly accounted for the varying TCR yields per sample.

Points from the study as a whole: The presence of alopecia in the donors means their immune response may differ from healthy people's.

Source study methods: Sample TCR counts, which ranged from roughly 23,224 to 750,000, had a median of approximately 96,000. TCRdb recomputed calls from the RACE reads with MiXCR, one row per CDR3 protein. The V and J calls were determined by TCRdb, not by the authors. The sample shows approximately 110,000 distinct CDR3 sequences, 9% to 9.5% of them seen only once. Germline CDR1 and CDR2: SGHDT and YYEEEE. The ends lost 4 bases at V and 1 base at J; junction bases unmatched: 7. The CDR3 is 15 amino acids. To note about this clonotype: Its specificity is unknown.

Documented time point: patch test 2, 6 weeks after DPC sensitization. Specified treatment: therapeutic diphenylcyclopropenone sensitization with weekly scalp DPC. The J gene is TRBJ2-7, the V gene TRBV5-6; 8 nucleotides line up with TRBD1. The TCR sequence derives from a woman in her thirties or forties with alopecia areata. Some clones in this sample may be carry-over from other donors' samples. Sequenced here: whole blood, sampled in connection with sensitization to the hapten diphenylcyclopropenone (DPC). The CDR3 DNA reads TGTGCCAGCAGCAGTGGGACAGGAATTTCCTACGAGCAGTACTTC. Residues: CASSSGTGISYEQYF.